This T cell receptor beta chain emerged from a study of blood T cells in healthy people across ages. This clonotype was detected only a few times. The DNA is omitted, as the CDR3 cannot be located on it reliably, and the CDR3 follows TCRdb's listing. Sample-barcoded 5' priming and a J-beta primer mix drove a second PCR of roughly 7 to 11 cycles. Each of the cDNA molecules was tagged by a template-switch adaptor with 12 random nucleotides. TCRdb fed the 5' RACE reads into MiXCR, producing one record per CDR3 protein. This sample yields 1.2 million to 1.5 million distinct CDR3 sequences, of which around 55% are seen a single time; under 8.5% belongs to the top ten. The CDR3 is 12 amino acids long, termini counted.

The sequence derives from a man between 18 and 35 years old in good health. The sample taken for sequencing was blood. This sequence joins TRBV12-3 or TRBV12-4 and TRBJ2-3; no DNA check was done on the table's D call, TRBD1. The CDR3 reads CASSFGQGSSYF.